This T cell receptor (beta chain) was recorded in a study of neurological immune-mediated disorders. General study points: Whereas HTLV-1-associated myelopathy showed the most TCR clonal expansion, multiple sclerosis showed the least, with levels below those of healthy controls. No sharing of CDR3 amino acid sequences was observed among expanded clones across subjects, suggesting private repertoires in all groups.

PBMCs stored at -80 C, numbering 2 million, were the origin of the unsorted libraries. Trimming took 3 bases from V and 5 from J, leaving 11 bases between them. Germline CDR1 is SGHNT and CDR2 is YYREEE (reference sequence). The CDR3 runs 13 residues. With 10-nucleotide random UMIs, 5'RACE was used to make the cDNA. TCRdb fed the 5' RACE reads into MiXCR, producing one record per CDR3 protein. Among tens of thousands of distinct CDR3 sequences, around 7.8% were seen once, and the ten largest hold about 4.5%. This clonotype was counted at least ten times. Its matching antigen is unknown. This TCR came from a middle-aged woman in good health. The sample comprised PBMCs. V gene TRBV5-4 combines with J gene TRBJ1-1, with unresolved D. Here the CDR3 reads CASSSMDGTEAFF. The CDR3 nucleotides are TGTGCCAGCAGCTCGATGGACGGTACTGAAGCTTTCTTT.